The 25 T cell receptor beta chains given below trace back to one sample, sequenced in a study of OX40 agonist ivuxolimab in advanced cancers. Using immunoSEQ multiplex PCR, the repertoire was profiled, and TCRdb retains in-frame clones only, with some absent. This sample carries approximately 65,000 clones, 80% to 95% of them seen once, and the ten largest clones take roughly 0.6%. Source: CD4+ or CD8+ T cells sorted from blood, taken in a trial of the OX40 agonist ivuxolimab. The receptors derive from an adult with an advanced solid tumor such as melanoma, head and neck, liver or kidney cancer.

The chain employs TRBV9 and TRBJ2-1; D gene uncertain. This CDR3 has 14 residues. V was pared by 3 bases and J by 5 bases, with 12 bases between. Germline CDR1 SGDLS, CDR2 YYNGEE. CDR3 protein: CASSEMLVHNEQFF. DNA for the CDR3: TGTGCCAGCAGCGAGATGTTGGTCCACAATGAGCAGTTCTTC.

This chain joins TRBV6-1 and TRBJ1-5; the D is unclear. The CDR3 has 13 amino acids. V was cut by 5 bases and J by 0 bases, with 5 bases left in between. Germline values: CDR1 MNHNS, CDR2 SASEGT. Here the CDR3 reads CASSSDSNQPQHF. The DNA of the CDR3 is TGTGCCAGCAGTTCTGATAGCAATCAGCCCCAGCATTTT.

In nucleotides, the CDR3 is TGTGCCAGCAGCTCTCCCCCCGGGGCCCGGGGGCTTTGGTACAATGAGCAGTTCTTC. Translation gives CASSSPPGARGLWYNEQFF. The chain employs TRBV7-9 and TRBJ2-1, with D tentatively TRBD1 or TRBD2 (6 bases each). The CDR3 contains 19 residues. Germline values: CDR1 SEHNR, CDR2 FQNEAQ (reference sequence). V was shortened by 4 bases and J by 4 bases, with 26 bases between the two germline ends.

The V and J genes are TRBV6-5 and TRBJ2-2; D not certain. The CDR3 contains 14 residues. Germline V gene lookup returns CDR1 MNHEY and CDR2 SVGAGI. The V end lost 6 bases, the J end lost 1 base, and 9 bases lay between the germline ends. This CDR3 is CASRGPLNTGELFF. As DNA, the CDR3 is TGTGCCAGCAGGGGCCCGCTGAACACCGGGGAGCTGTTTTTT.

This clone was recorded once. The chain combines TRBV19 with TRBJ2-5; 14 nucleotides match TRBD2. The CDR3 has 14 amino acids. The V gene's germline CDR1 is LNHDA and CDR2 SQIVND (reference sequence). Trimming took 4 bases from V and 6 from J; bases not matched to a gene: 1. This CDR3 reads CASSRTSGGKTQYF. The CDR3 nucleotides are TGTGCCAGTAGTAGGACTAGCGGGGGGAAGACCCAGTACTTC.

The chain is built from TRBV30 and TRBJ2-1; TRBD2 matches at 10 bases. V dropped 0 bases and J dropped 14; count of bases not matched to a gene: 10. Germline CDR1 and CDR2: GTSNPN and SVGIG (reference sequence). The CDR3 is 14 amino acids. CDR3 in DNA: TGTGCCTGGAGTGTAGGCGGAGTTAGCGGGGGGAAGTTCTTC. Translating it yields CAWSVGGVSGGKFF.

This clone was seen only once. This chain connects TRBV7-8 to TRBJ1-2; D may be TRBD1 (5 bases). The V end lost 2 bases, the J end lost 2 bases, and 9 bases lay between the germline ends. CDR1 is SGHVS, CDR2 FQNEAQ, per germline. This CDR3 has 14 residues. The CDR3 bases are TGTGCCAGCAGCTTAATGGGGGGGAACTATGGCTACACCTTC. This translates into CASSLMGGNYGYTF.

V usage is TRBV7-3 and J usage is TRBJ2-1; D not certain. The CDR3 contains 12 residues. Germline V gives CDR1 SGHTA, CDR2 FQGTGA. V was clipped by 5 bases and J by 5 bases, with 7 bases between them. The CDR3 reads CASSVSHNEQFF. CDR3 nucleotides: TGTGCCAGCAGCGTTAGTCACAATGAGCAGTTCTTC.

The CDR3 here is CASSMWFSGANVLTF. The CDR3 region has the DNA TGTGCCAGTAGTATGTGGTTCTCTGGGGCCAACGTCCTGACTTTC. The rearrangement uses TRBV19 and TRBJ2-6, with D unresolved. The CDR3 contains 15 residues. CDR1 and CDR2 (germline): LNHDA, SQIVND (reference sequence). V gave up 3 bases and J gave up 0 bases, with 6 bases separating them.

J is TRBJ2-5 and V is TRBV25-1, with 7 bases matching TRBD2. The CDR3 consists of 14 residues. The V gene's germline CDR1 is MGHDK and CDR2 SYGVNS. The V segment lost 4 bases and the J segment 4 bases; nucleotides outside the gene matches: 6. In nucleotides, the CDR3 is TGTGCCAGCAGTGCCCTCTGGGAGGGAGAGACCCAGTACTTC. As protein: CASSALWEGETQYF.

The chain joins TRBV4-2 to TRBJ2-2; D may correspond to TRBD1 or TRBD2 (5 bases each). The germline V and J ends were trimmed by 4 bases and 5 bases, with 17 bases remaining between them. This CDR3 region has 16 residues. The germline V gene encodes CDR1 LGHNA and CDR2 YNFKEQ. Written as DNA, the CDR3 is TGTGCCAGCAGCCTACAGTTTAGGGGAGATACCGGGGAGCTGTTTTTT. The encoded protein is CASSLQFRGDTGELFF.

The rearrangement joins TRBV10-1 to TRBJ2-7; a possible D gene is TRBD1 (6 bases). The CDR3 contains 15 residues. Per the germline V gene, CDR1 is WNHNN and CDR2 is SYGVQD (reference sequence). V lost 9 bases and J 2 bases, leaving 20 bases between the germline ends. For the CDR3, the DNA is TGCGCCAGAAATCACCAGCCAGGGGCCCCCTACGAGCAGTACTTC. It yields the protein CARNHQPGAPYEQYF.

The V call is TRBV11-3, the J call TRBJ2-6, with unresolved D. The germline V gene has CDR1 SGHNT and CDR2 YENEEA. The CDR3 runs 14 residues. Deletions cut 2 bases from V and 0 bases from J, with 2 bases between. The CDR3 here is CASSLNSGANVLTF. Here the CDR3 DNA reads TGTGCCAGCAGCTTAAACTCTGGGGCCAACGTCCTGACTTTC.

This clone was counted only a few times. The chain carries TRBV5-1 and TRBJ1-6; D may be TRBD1 (5 bases). This CDR3 spans 13 amino acids. Between the trimmed V and J ends, which lost 4 bases and 13 bases, there was a span of 15 bases. The germline gives CDR1 SGHRS, CDR2 YFSETQ. In DNA form, the CDR3 reads TGCGCCAGCAGCGCCTCAGGGTCAGGGCCCCTCCACTTT. It encodes CASSASGSGPLHF.

Written as DNA, the CDR3 is TGTGCCAGTAGCCCAACGCCCGGGACAGGGAGGTACACCGGGGAGCTGTTTTTT. Its translation is CASSPTPGTGRYTGELFF. The chain couples TRBV19 to TRBJ2-2; 9 positions agree with TRBD1. Germline CDR1 LNHDA, CDR2 SQIVND (reference sequence). This CDR3 is 18 amino acids long. J gave up 3 bases and V 6 bases, and 14 bases lay outside the gene matches.

The chain couples TRBV30 to TRBJ1-2; D gene uncertain. This CDR3 comprises 13 residues. V gave up 0 bases and J gave up 6 bases, with 11 bases separating them. The germline CDR1 and CDR2 sequences are GTSNPN and SVGIG (reference sequence). The CDR3 coding sequence is TGTGCCTGGAGTGTAACCGATACCCATGGCTACACCTTC. Encoded protein: CAWSVTDTHGYTF. Together with reference TRBV30 and TRBJ1-2, the CDR3 gives the full variable domain: SQTIHQWPATLVQPVGSPLSLECTVEGTSNPNLYWYRQAAGRGLQLLFYSVGIGQISSEVPQNLSASRPQDRQFILSSKKLLLSDSGFYLCAWSVTDTHGYTFGSGTRLTVV.

This chain's CDR3 is CAWENEGKYEKLFF. The DNA of the CDR3 is TGTGCCTGGGAAAACGAAGGGAAATACGAAAAACTGTTTTTT. The genes are TRBV30 and TRBJ1-4; no reliable D call. V lost 5 bases and J lost 8, with 18 bases in between. CDR3 size: 14 residues. Germline CDR1 reads GTSNPN; CDR2 reads SVGIG (reference sequence).

V is TRBV4-1 and J is TRBJ1-6; no firm D call. The CDR3 sequence is 16 residues long. Deletions cut 1 base from V and 8 bases from J, with 15 bases between. Germline CDR1 is MGHRA and CDR2 is YSYEKL. The CDR3 spells CASSQAASPGDSPLHF. The CDR3 nucleotides are TGCGCCAGCAGCCAAGCGGCATCCCCGGGAGATTCACCCCTCCACTTT.

The gene calls are TRBV19 and TRBJ1-1, with D tentatively TRBD1 (5 bases). Trimming pared 5 bases from V and 1 base from J, leaving 20 bases between. Germline V lookup: CDR1 LNHDA, CDR2 SQIVND (reference sequence). The CDR3 covers 17 residues. The CDR3 coding sequence is TGTGCCAGTAGTCGAAGGTGGCTGGGGGGAGGGAACACTGAAGCTTTCTTT. Translation: CASSRRWLGGGNTEAFF.

This clone was counted only a few times. This chain uses TRBV7-2 with TRBJ2-7; D not certain. This CDR3 has 12 residues. The germline V gene encodes CDR1 SGHTA and CDR2 FQGNSA. V gave up 0 bases and J gave up 9 bases, with 9 bases separating them. The CDR3 here is CASSLAGLRQYF. Here the CDR3 DNA reads TGTGCCAGCAGCTTAGCGGGGTTGCGGCAGTACTTC.

The DNA for the CDR3 is TGCGCCAGCAGCCATCCCAGGGGAGAAGTAACCTATGGCTACACCTTC. It is translated as CASSHPRGEVTYGYTF. The genes are TRBV4-1 and TRBJ1-2; D is perhaps TRBD1 (6 bases). The germline V and J ends were trimmed by 3 bases and 4 bases, with 18 bases remaining between them. The CDR3 sequence is 16 residues long. Germline assignment: CDR1 MGHRA and CDR2 YSYEKL.

This chain joins TRBV10-2 and TRBJ2-7; maybe TRBD2 (6 bases). CDR1 is WSHSY and CDR2 is SAAADI in the germline V gene. The CDR3 extends over 15 amino acids. V shed 2 bases and J shed 1 base, with 12 bases lying between them. The CDR3 DNA is TGCGCCAGCAGTGAGCCCTCGCGGGGATCCTACGAGCAGTACTTC. It encodes CASSEPSRGSYEQYF.

The chain joins TRBV30 to TRBJ2-5; D not resolved. Trimming shortened V by 1 base and J by 11 bases, and 8 bases separated the two germline ends. This CDR3 comprises 10 residues. CDR1 and CDR2 (germline): GTSNPN, SVGIG (reference sequence). CDR3 region: CAWSDLEQYF. The CDR3 DNA follows: TGTGCCTGGAGTGACTTGGAACAGTACTTC.

This clone qualifies as medium-sized (0.01 to 0.1%). This chain links TRBV7-8 with TRBJ1-1, with D unclear. Trimming left V 1 base short and J 5 bases short, with 14 bases between. From germline, CDR1 is SGHVS and CDR2 FQNEAQ. The CDR3 loop spans 15 amino acids. Here the CDR3 reads CASSLEVSQMTEAFF. The CDR3 coding sequence is TGTGCCAGCAGCTTAGAAGTATCTCAGATGACTGAAGCTTTCTTT.

The rearrangement links TRBV5-1 to TRBJ1-4, with D possibly TRBD1 on 6 matching bases. The V gene's germline CDR1 is SGHRS and CDR2 YFSETQ. Deletions cut 8 bases from V and 3 bases from J, with 14 bases between. CDR3 length: 14 residues. The CDR3: CARALTGPNEKLFF. The CDR3 nucleotides are TGCGCCAGGGCCTTAACAGGGCCTAATGAAAAACTGTTTTTT.